These 10 T cell receptor beta chains originate from one sample sequenced in a study of low-dose radiotherapy and immunotherapy resistance in tumors. cDNA synthesis used a TRAV/TRBV-specific primer set for both chains. Over roughly 18 PCR cycles, TCRs were amplified from a constant-region primer and V-primer adapter. TCRdb redid the calling of the reads with MiXCR, one entry per CDR3 protein. The table shows 64,000 or so distinct CDR3 sequences, with around a third occurring only once. Specified time point: before trial treatment. The sample was PBMCs, taken before treatment. The receptors here all came from a female donor with ovarian cancer.

This clonotype showed up many times. With a much larger clone just one base away, this may be a read error. The genes are TRBV11-2 and TRBJ1-1; D perhaps matches TRBD1 (6 bases). This CDR3 has 18 residues. V was trimmed by 5 bases and J by 3 bases, leaving 25 bases between them. Per germline, CDR1 SGHAT and CDR2 FQNNGV. In nucleotides, the CDR3 is TGTGCCAGCAGCACCCCCCTTCGGGGGGGCGCAGGGTACACTGAAGCTTTCTTT. Its protein product is CASSTPLRGGAGYTEAFF. Full variable domain (rest looked up from reference TRBV11-2 and TRBJ1-1): EAGVAQSPRYKIIEKRQSVAFWCNPISGHATLYWYQQILGQGPKLLIQFQNNGVVDDSQLPKDRFSAERLKGVDSTLKIQPAKLEDSAVYLCASSTPLRGGAGYTEAFFGQGTRLTVV.

On this clonotype itself: This likely traces to a read error, being one base from a far larger clone. The V gene is TRBV10-3, the J gene TRBJ2-1; 8 nucleotides agree with TRBD2. Germline V CDR1 and CDR2: ENHRY, SYGVKD. The CDR3 has 14 amino acids. V was pared by 8 bases and J by 10 bases, with 13 bases of the junction left unmatched. The CDR3 region has the DNA TGTGCCATCGGGCTAACGGGAGGGTCCTACGAGCAGTTCTTC. This gives the protein CAIGLTGGSYEQFF.

This chain connects TRBV2 to TRBJ1-2; D is perhaps TRBD1 (6 bases). V lost 7 bases and J 6 bases, leaving 9 bases between the germline ends. The CDR3 runs to 11 residues. CDR1 is SNHLY, CDR2 FYNNEI, per germline. CDR3 nucleotides: TGTGCCAGCAACAGGGAGAATGGCTACACCTTC. Its protein is CASNRENGYTF.

Many counts were recorded for this clonotype. V and J are TRBV6-6 and TRBJ1-2; D is possibly TRBD1 (6 bases). The V gene lost 2 bases and the J gene lost 3 bases, with 10 bases spanning the gap. The CDR3 runs to 14 residues. Germline CDR1 reads MNHNY; CDR2 reads SVGAGI (reference sequence). CDR3 protein: CASSYQGRHYGYTF. The CDR3, as DNA: TGTGCCAGCAGTTACCAGGGGCGTCACTATGGCTACACCTTC.

This clonotype has at least ten counts. J is TRBJ2-5 and V is TRBV7-2; 7 nucleotides line up with TRBD1. V was clipped by 2 bases and J by 3 bases; unmatched bases: 6. CDR3 length equals 15 residues. CDR1 is SGHTA, CDR2 FQGNSA, per germline. The CDR3 spells CASSLRLTGEETQYF. The CDR3 nucleotides are TGTGCCAGCAGCTTACGATTAACAGGGGAAGAGACCCAGTACTTC. Variable domain in full (rest from reference TRBV7-2 and TRBJ2-5): GAGVSQSPSNKVTEKGKDVELRCDPISGHTALYWYRQSLGQGLEFLIYFQGNSAPDKSGLPSDRFSAERTGGSVSTLTIQRTQQEDSAVYLCASSLRLTGEETQYFGPGTRLLVL.

This clonotype was observed at least ten times. The chain combines TRBV3-1 with TRBJ2-7; D not resolved. The CDR3 has 13 residues. Germline assignment: CDR1 LGHDT and CDR2 YNNKEL (reference sequence). V lost 0 bases and J lost 9, with 12 bases in between. CDR3 sequence: CASSQDRSLGQYF. The DNA for the CDR3 is TGTGCCAGCAGCCAAGATAGGAGTTTGGGGCAGTACTTC.

This clonotype was seen many times. This rearrangement joins TRBV30 to TRBJ1-6, with D uncertain. The CDR3 length is 15 residues. Trimming removed 0 bases from V and 9 bases from J, with 15 bases in between. Germline assignment: CDR1 GTSNPN and CDR2 SVGIG (reference sequence). The chain's CDR3 is CAWSVKVGSSSPLHF. The CDR3 coding sequence is TGTGCCTGGAGTGTAAAAGTCGGATCCAGTTCACCCCTCCACTTT.

This chain links TRBV5-1 with TRBJ2-2; the match to TRBD1 covers 8 bases. The CDR3 extends over 15 amino acids. Germline V CDR1 and CDR2: SGHRS, YFSETQ. The V and J ends lost 4 bases and 7 bases, in that order; junction bases with no gene match: 9. Here the CDR3 reads CASSETGARGGELFF. The CDR3 region has the DNA TGCGCCAGCAGCGAGACAGGGGCCCGCGGCGGGGAGCTGTTTTTT.

This clonotype was seen many times. This CDR3 is CASSVPRPGTSVYNEQFF. DNA of the CDR3: TGCGCCAGCAGCGTCCCTCGTCCCGGGACTAGCGTTTACAATGAGCAGTTCTTC. The J gene is TRBJ2-1, the V gene TRBV5-1; 10 nucleotides line up with TRBD2. CDR3 length: 18 residues. V dropped 4 bases and J dropped 4; count of bases not matched to a gene: 14. Per germline, CDR1 SGHRS and CDR2 YFSETQ.

This clonotype was observed many times. J is TRBJ2-7 and V is TRBV28; 7 nucleotides agree with TRBD2. V lost 4 bases and J lost 1; bases outside the gene matches: 7. The CDR3 has 15 residues. Germline CDR1 is MDHEN and CDR2 is SYDVKM. As DNA, the CDR3 is TGTGCCAGCAGTTCGTCGGGGGGTAATTCCTACGAGCAGTACTTC. It translates to CASSSSGGNSYEQYF.